This T cell receptor (beta chain) was documented in a study of T cells in localized non-small cell lung cancer. The data were produced by immunoSEQ multiplex PCR, yet TCRdb's version contains in-frame clones alone and is incomplete. This table holds 100,000 to 150,000 clones, roughly 90% found once. Germline lookup yields CDR1 MDHEN and CDR2 SYDVKM. The CDR3 runs to 18 residues. Trimming took 9 bases from V and 5 from J; bases not matched to a gene: 17. About this clone: Antigen: not known.

Findings of the study overall: Increased T cell density in blood showed an association with longer overall survival. Out of the top 100 tumor clones, a median 57 were seen in adjacent lung.

The source was peripheral blood, collected before any cancer treatment. J is TRBJ2-2 and V is TRBV28; 11 bases agree with TRBD2. This receptor was taken from a female donor aged 60 or older with stage I lung adenocarcinoma. CDR3 residues: CASYREDSGRALTGELFF. The CDR3 DNA reads as TGTGCCAGTTACCGGGAAGATAGCGGGAGGGCCTTGACCGGGGAGCTGTTTTTT.